This is a list of T cell receptor beta chains from one sample in a study of a mutant IDH1 vaccine in newly diagnosed glioma. Sequencing was performed with immunoSEQ multiplex PCR; in TCRdb, only in-frame clones are kept and a portion is missing. Among 75,000 to 95,000 clones listed, roughly 90% were seen once. These receptors have no identified antigens. The sequences come from PBMCs, collected from a glioma patient whose treatment included an IDH1 peptide vaccine. The receptors were sampled from a woman between 45 and 60 years old with glioma. CDR3s include the opening cysteine and the closing phenylalanine or tryptophan. A D gene is named only where the DNA matches it firmly. Only part of the rows carry a size: once, few, many, or a class if the clone is expanded.

CDR3 DNA: TGTGCCAGCAGCTTCCGAGCTGAAGAGACCCAGTACTTC; CDR3 protein: CASSFRAEETQYF; V gene: TRBV5-6; J gene: TRBJ2-5; D gene: -; clone size: -
CDR3 DNA: TGTGCCATCAGTGAGTTTGGGAGGGGGAGGGCCCGCTACGAGCAGTACTTC; CDR3 protein: CAISEFGRGRARYEQYF; V gene: TRBV10-3; J gene: TRBJ2-7; D gene: -; clone size: -
CDR3 DNA: TGTGCCTGGAACCTGGGAGGGGCCCGTGAAGCTTTCTTT; CDR3 protein: CAWNLGGAREAFF; V gene: TRBV30; J gene: TRBJ1-1; D gene: -; clone size: -
CDR3 DNA: TGTGCCAGCAGCTTTCAAGGAACTAATGAAAAACTGTTTTTT; CDR3 protein: CASSFQGTNEKLFF; V gene: TRBV5-6; J gene: TRBJ1-4; D gene: -; clone size: -
CDR3 DNA: TGTGCCAGCAGTTTCGACAGTTACACCGGGGAGCTGTTTTTT; CDR3 protein: CASSFDSYTGELFF; V gene: TRBV28; J gene: TRBJ2-2; D gene: -; clone size: -
CDR3 DNA: TGCGCCAGCAGCTTACAGGGGGCGGGTGGCTACACCTTC; CDR3 protein: CASSLQGAGGYTF; V gene: TRBV5-1; J gene: TRBJ1-2; D gene: TRBD1; clone size: few
CDR3 DNA: TGTGCTAGTGGTCTAGGGAACACTGAAGCTTTCTTT; CDR3 protein: CASGLGNTEAFF; V gene: TRBV12-5; J gene: TRBJ1-1; D gene: -; clone size: -
CDR3 DNA: TGTGCCAGCAGGTCTTTTAAGGGACTAGATTTCACAGATACGCAGTATTTT; CDR3 protein: CASRSFKGLDFTDTQYF; V gene: TRBV27; J gene: TRBJ2-3; D gene: TRBD2; clone size: -
CDR3 DNA: TGTGCCAGCAGCACCCCGGGTAGCGGGAGCCACGAGCAGTACTTC; CDR3 protein: CASSTPGSGSHEQYF; V gene: TRBV6-5; J gene: TRBJ2-7; D gene: TRBD2; clone size: once
CDR3 DNA: TGCGCCAGCAGCCAAGATCGGGGTGATACGCAGTATTTT; CDR3 protein: CASSQDRGDTQYF; V gene: TRBV4-1; J gene: TRBJ2-3; D gene: -; clone size: -
CDR3 DNA: TGTGCCAGCAGTTATACCGGGACGGACGGAGAGCAGTACTTC; CDR3 protein: CASSYTGTDGEQYF; V gene: TRBV7-2; J gene: TRBJ2-7; D gene: -; clone size: -
CDR3 DNA: TGTGCCAGTAGTATTCGGGGGAGGGCCGGTACAGATACGCAGTATTTT; CDR3 protein: CASSIRGRAGTDTQYF; V gene: TRBV19; J gene: TRBJ2-3; D gene: TRBD2; clone size: once
CDR3 DNA: TGTGCCAGCAGCTTGGGGATAGGGGGCCATAGGAACTACGAGCAGTACTTC; CDR3 protein: CASSLGIGGHRNYEQYF; V gene: TRBV7-2; J gene: TRBJ2-7; D gene: TRBD1; clone size: -
CDR3 DNA: TGTGCCAGTAGTATGATCCGGGACTCCTACAATGAGCAGTTCTTC; CDR3 protein: CASSMIRDSYNEQFF; V gene: TRBV19; J gene: TRBJ2-1; D gene: -; clone size: -
CDR3 DNA: TGTGCCAGCAGCCTCGGCCGAGCTCGGGGAAACACCATATATTTT; CDR3 protein: CASSLGRARGNTIYF; V gene: TRBV7-6; J gene: TRBJ1-3; D gene: -; clone size: -
CDR3 DNA: TGTGCCAGCAGCTTAGGCGCGACAAGCGAGCAGTTCTTC; CDR3 protein: CASSLGATSEQFF; V gene: TRBV7-3; J gene: TRBJ2-1; D gene: -; clone size: -
CDR3 DNA: TGTGCCAGCAGTGACAGGGGCTATGGCTACACCTTC; CDR3 protein: CASSDRGYGYTF; V gene: TRBV25-1; J gene: TRBJ1-2; D gene: -; clone size: few
CDR3 DNA: TGTGCCAGCAGTTCTGGTTTAATAGCGGCGTGGCAGTTCTTC; CDR3 protein: CASSSGLIAAWQFF; V gene: TRBV6-5; J gene: TRBJ2-1; D gene: -; clone size: -
CDR3 DNA: TGTGCCAGCAGAACAAGGGACAGGGGTATTGGGGACACTGAAGCTTTCTTT; CDR3 protein: CASRTRDRGIGDTEAFF; V gene: TRBV28; J gene: TRBJ1-1; D gene: TRBD1; clone size: -
CDR3 DNA: TGTGCCAGCAGCACACCATACAATGAGCAGTTCTTC; CDR3 protein: CASSTPYNEQFF; V gene: TRBV6-6; J gene: TRBJ2-1; D gene: -; clone size: -
CDR3 DNA: TGTGCCAGCAGTTACGGCAGGGGCCGCTCCTACGAGCAGTACTTC; CDR3 protein: CASSYGRGRSYEQYF; V gene: TRBV6-5; J gene: TRBJ2-7; D gene: -; clone size: -
CDR3 DNA: TGTGCCAGCAGTTCCCCAGGACTAGCGGGTTCTAGAAACGAGCAGTACTTC; CDR3 protein: CASSSPGLAGSRNEQYF; V gene: TRBV27; J gene: TRBJ2-7; D gene: TRBD2; clone size: -
CDR3 DNA: TGCAGCGTTCCCTCGGGACTCATTTACAATGAGCAGTTCTTC; CDR3 protein: CSVPSGLIYNEQFF; V gene: TRBV29-1; J gene: TRBJ2-1; D gene: -; clone size: -
CDR3 DNA: TGTGCCAGCAGCGTAGGACTTTCCTACGAGCAGTACTTC; CDR3 protein: CASSVGLSYEQYF; V gene: TRBV9; J gene: TRBJ2-7; D gene: -; clone size: -
CDR3 DNA: TGTGCCAGCAGCCAAGAATATAGCAATCAGCCCCAGCATTTT; CDR3 protein: CASSQEYSNQPQHF; V gene: TRBV4-2; J gene: TRBJ1-5; D gene: -; clone size: -
CDR3 DNA: TGTGCCATCAAAGAAACAGGGGGCAGGAGCTATGGCTACACCTTC; CDR3 protein: CAIKETGGRSYGYTF; V gene: TRBV28; J gene: TRBJ1-2; D gene: TRBD1; clone size: -
CDR3 DNA: TGTGCCTGGAGGGTGGACCCCACAGATACGCAGTATTTT; CDR3 protein: CAWRVDPTDTQYF; V gene: TRBV30; J gene: TRBJ2-3; D gene: -; clone size: once
CDR3 DNA: TGTGCCAGCAGCTTGGCGCGGGAGGCCGACGGGGAGCTGTTTTTT; CDR3 protein: CASSLAREADGELFF; V gene: TRBV5-4; J gene: TRBJ2-2; D gene: TRBD2; clone size: -
CDR3 DNA: TGTGCCAGCAGTTCTCGGGACGCTTTCTACTACACCTTC; CDR3 protein: CASSSRDAFYYTF; V gene: TRBV28; J gene: TRBJ1-2; D gene: -; clone size: -
CDR3 DNA: TGTGCCAGCAGCCCCAGGACAGAGAACTACGAGCAGTACTTC; CDR3 protein: CASSPRTENYEQYF; V gene: TRBV7-6; J gene: TRBJ2-7; D gene: -; clone size: -
CDR3 DNA: TGTGCCAGCAGTCCAGCGTATCAGGGGACAGCTAACTATGGCTACACCTTC; CDR3 protein: CASSPAYQGTANYGYTF; V gene: TRBV27; J gene: TRBJ1-2; D gene: TRBD1; clone size: -
CDR3 DNA: TGTGCCAGCAGCTTACAGGGTAGGAGCACTGAAGCTTTCTTT; CDR3 protein: CASSLQGRSTEAFF; V gene: TRBV7-9; J gene: TRBJ1-1; D gene: -; clone size: -
CDR3 DNA: TGTGCCAGCAGGGGGGACAGTGCAACTAATGAAAAACTGTTTTTT; CDR3 protein: CASRGDSATNEKLFF; V gene: TRBV6-1; J gene: TRBJ1-4; D gene: TRBD1; clone size: -
CDR3 DNA: TGTGCCAGCAGCCCCTCTCTAGCGGGACAAGAGACCCAGTACTTC; CDR3 protein: CASSPSLAGQETQYF; V gene: TRBV9; J gene: TRBJ2-5; D gene: TRBD2; clone size: -
CDR3 DNA: TGTGCCAGCAGACCACTAATGGACACGAACACCGGGGAGCTGTTTTTT; CDR3 protein: CASRPLMDTNTGELFF; V gene: TRBV27; J gene: TRBJ2-2; D gene: -; clone size: -
CDR3 DNA: TGTGCCAGCAGCGTTTATGGTGAGAGTGAAGCTTTCTTT; CDR3 protein: CASSVYGESEAFF; V gene: TRBV9; J gene: TRBJ1-1; D gene: -; clone size: -
CDR3 DNA: TGTGCCAGCAGGGCGGGACAGGGGAGGAATGAGCAGTTCTTC; CDR3 protein: CASRAGQGRNEQFF; V gene: TRBV2; J gene: TRBJ2-1; D gene: TRBD1; clone size: -
CDR3 DNA: TGTGCCAGTATGCCCCTGGTTAGCGGGACAAATAATGAGCAGTTCTTC; CDR3 protein: CASMPLVSGTNNEQFF; V gene: TRBV19; J gene: TRBJ2-1; D gene: TRBD2; clone size: -
CDR3 DNA: TGTGCCAGCTCACCACCGGCCGGGACTAGCGGGCGCTGGGAGCAGTTCTTC; CDR3 protein: CASSPPAGTSGRWEQFF; V gene: TRBV18; J gene: TRBJ2-1; D gene: TRBD2; clone size: once
CDR3 DNA: TGTGCCAGTACCCCGACCGCGCTGGTTGGTTTGGGGGCCAACGTCCTGACTTTC; CDR3 protein: CASTPTALVGLGANVLTF; V gene: TRBV19; J gene: TRBJ2-6; D gene: -; clone size: -
CDR3 DNA: TGTGCCAGCAGAGTGTCCAGGGGGAACTATGGCTACACCTTC; CDR3 protein: CASRVSRGNYGYTF; V gene: TRBV6-5; J gene: TRBJ1-2; D gene: TRBD1; clone size: -
CDR3 DNA: TGTGCCAGCAGCTTAGGGACAGCGTACAATGAGCAGTTCTTC; CDR3 protein: CASSLGTAYNEQFF; V gene: TRBV11-2; J gene: TRBJ2-1; D gene: -; clone size: -
CDR3 DNA: TGCGCCAGCAGCTTGGGACTAGCGGGCCCCTACGAGCAGTACTTC; CDR3 protein: CASSLGLAGPYEQYF; V gene: TRBV5-1; J gene: TRBJ2-7; D gene: TRBD2; clone size: -
CDR3 DNA: TGTGCCAGCAGTAACCGACAGGGTGAGGAAAAACTGTTTTTT; CDR3 protein: CASSNRQGEEKLFF; V gene: TRBV6-6; J gene: TRBJ1-4; D gene: TRBD1; clone size: -
CDR3 DNA: TGCGCCAGCAGCCAAGATCGCGGCGGGAGGGCCCTAGCGGATACGCAGTATTTT; CDR3 protein: CASSQDRGGRALADTQYF; V gene: TRBV4-1; J gene: TRBJ2-3; D gene: TRBD2; clone size: -
CDR3 DNA: TGTGCCAGCAGTGAGACCGGCTATGGCTACACCTTC; CDR3 protein: CASSETGYGYTF; V gene: TRBV2; J gene: TRBJ1-2; D gene: -; clone size: -
CDR3 DNA: TGTGCCAGCAGCCAGGGGGGGGTACGTGCTAATGAAAAACTGTTTTTT; CDR3 protein: CASSQGGVRANEKLFF; V gene: TRBV21-1; J gene: TRBJ1-4; D gene: -; clone size: -
CDR3 DNA: TGTGCCAGCAGTTTCGTAGGCAGCTCCTACGAGCAGTACTTC; CDR3 protein: CASSFVGSSYEQYF; V gene: TRBV28; J gene: TRBJ2-7; D gene: -; clone size: once
CDR3 DNA: TGCAGCGTTGAACAGGGGCCGAATCAGCCCCAGCATTTT; CDR3 protein: CSVEQGPNQPQHF; V gene: TRBV29-1; J gene: TRBJ1-5; D gene: -; clone size: -
CDR3 DNA: TGTGCCAGCAGGATCGGGACAGGGAACTATGGCTACACCTTC; CDR3 protein: CASRIGTGNYGYTF; V gene: TRBV28; J gene: TRBJ1-2; D gene: TRBD1; clone size: -
CDR3 DNA: TGTGCCAGCAGTTTATTCCAGGTGGGAGGGTCGACTGAAGCTTTCTTT; CDR3 protein: CASSLFQVGGSTEAFF; V gene: TRBV27; J gene: TRBJ1-1; D gene: -; clone size: -
CDR3 DNA: TGTGCCATCAGGGCAGGGGGCTTGAGAAACACCATATATTTT; CDR3 protein: CAIRAGGLRNTIYF; V gene: TRBV10-3; J gene: TRBJ1-3; D gene: TRBD1; clone size: -